These 28 T cell receptor beta chains came from one sample sequenced in a study of cytomegalovirus exposure and HLA in healthy donors. The PCR made use of 60 Vbeta and 13 Jbeta primers. Sequencing was performed with immunoSEQ multiplex PCR; in TCRdb, only in-frame clones are kept and a portion is missing. The table has about 160,000 clones, more than 75% seen once; the top ten hold 3.5%. Sequences were obtained from PBMCs. These receptors originate from a human donor in good health.

This clone came up a few times. This rearrangement joins TRBV7-6 to TRBJ2-3, with 8 bases aligning to TRBD1. This CDR3 region has 17 residues. The V segment lost 2 bases and the J segment 2 bases; nucleotides outside the gene matches: 9. CDR1 is SGHVS and CDR2 is FNYEAQ in the germline V gene. The CDR3 region is CASSLPPPGQDTDTQYF. DNA for the CDR3: TGTGCCAGCAGCTTACCCCCGCCGGGACAGGACACAGATACGCAGTATTTT.

This sequence joins TRBV30 and TRBJ2-5; 12 bases map to TRBD2. V lost 0 bases to trimming and J lost 5 bases; unmatched junction nucleotides: 10. Germline CDR1 is GTSNPN and CDR2 is SVGIG (reference sequence). The CDR3 extends over 17 amino acids. DNA for the CDR3: TGTGCCTGGAGTGTAGGGGGGCTAGCGGGGGGGCGGGAGACCCAGTACTTC. It specifies CAWSVGGLAGGRETQYF.

As regards this clone: One junction end disagrees with the germline gene, perhaps due to a read error. The V gene is TRBV15, the J gene TRBJ1-2, with a tentative D call TRBD1 (5 bases). From germline, CDR1 is LNHNV and CDR2 YYDKDF (reference sequence). The CDR3 loop spans 13 amino acids. This CDR3 is CATSRDRLGEGSF. For the CDR3, the DNA is TGTGCCACCAGCAGAGATCGACTAGGGGAAGGGTCCTTC.

J is TRBJ1-2 and V is TRBV6-6; D is uncertain. CDR3 length: 16 amino acids. Germline V CDR1 and CDR2: MNHNY, SVGAGI (reference sequence). The V and J ends lost 0 bases and 3 bases respectively, with 14 bases between them. The CDR3 DNA follows: TGTGCCAGCAGTTACTCGGAAGGTAGCCCTGACTATGGCTACACCTTC. This encodes CASSYSEGSPDYGYTF.

The chain has TRBV28 and TRBJ1-4, with 8 positions matching TRBD1. The V gene end was trimmed by 2 bases and the J gene end by 8 bases; junction bases not matched to a gene: 7. The germline V gene encodes CDR1 MDHEN and CDR2 SYDVKM. This CDR3 contains 15 residues. The CDR3: CASSLNDRGGEKLFF. DNA for the CDR3: TGTGCCAGCAGTTTAAACGACAGGGGAGGCGAAAAACTGTTTTTT.

V usage is TRBV5-4 and J usage is TRBJ2-7; no definite D call. The CDR3 covers 13 residues. Trimming removed 0 bases at V and 2 bases at J, with 6 bases between. The germline V gene has CDR1 SGHNT and CDR2 YYREEE (reference sequence). Written as DNA, the CDR3 is TGTGCCAGCAGCTTGGTTCCCACCTACGAGCAGTACTTC. Its translation: CASSLVPTYEQYF. The full variable domain, with the rest looked up from reference TRBV5-4 and TRBJ2-7, is ETGVTQSPTHLIKTRGQQVTLRCSSQSGHNTVSWYQQALGQGPQFIFQYYREEENGRGNFPPRFSGLQFPNYSSELNVNALELDDSALYLCASSLVPTYEQYFGPGTRLTVT.

Notes on this clone: This probably arose from a read error, given a far larger clone one base away. This chain connects TRBV7-2 to TRBJ2-5; D is ambiguous. The J call is uncertain, as TRBJ2-7 better fits the DNA end. Germline V gene data show CDR1 as SGHTA and CDR2 as FQGNSA. The CDR3 sequence is 12 residues long. CDR3 bases: TGTGCCAGCAGCTTAGCGTACTACGAGCAGTACTTC. Translated: CASSLAYYEQYF.

The chain uses TRBV27 and TRBJ1-1; 11 positions match TRBD1. Per germline, CDR1 MNHEY and CDR2 SMNVEV (reference sequence). After removal of 6 bases from V and 7 bases from J, the junction contained 7 bases not matched to a gene. This CDR3 has 14 residues. The CDR3 reads CASRGQGAIDEAFF. CDR3 nucleotide sequence: TGTGCCAGCAGAGGACAGGGGGCGATTGATGAAGCTTTCTTT.

In its sample, this clone was seen once. The rearrangement joins TRBV5-4 to TRBJ2-5; D may be TRBD1 (5 bases). Trimming left V 0 bases short and J 4 bases short, with 13 bases between. This CDR3 has 15 residues. Germline V gene data show CDR1 as SGHNT and CDR2 as YYREEE (reference sequence). The CDR3 here is CASSLDPGQGETQYF. In DNA form, the CDR3 reads TGTGCCAGCAGCTTGGATCCAGGACAAGGAGAGACCCAGTACTTC. Supplemented by reference TRBV5-4 and TRBJ2-5, the full variable domain reads ETGVTQSPTHLIKTRGQQVTLRCSSQSGHNTVSWYQQALGQGPQFIFQYYREEENGRGNFPPRFSGLQFPNYSSELNVNALELDDSALYLCASSLDPGQGETQYFGPGTRLLVL.

This rearrangement joins TRBV6-6 to TRBJ2-3, with TRBD2 matching over 11 bases. The CDR3 contains 15 residues. The V and J ends lost 5 bases and 5 bases, in that order; junction bases with no gene match: 6. Per germline, CDR1 MNHNY and CDR2 SVGAGI (reference sequence). The CDR3 nucleotides read TGTGCCAGCAGTAATCTAGCGGGAGGTGGAGATACGCAGTATTTT. As protein: CASSNLAGGGDTQYF.

This clone has only a few counts. V and J are TRBV6-4 and TRBJ2-2; 7 bases line up with TRBD1. V was pared by 2 bases and J by 6 bases, with 9 bases of the junction left unmatched. The CDR3 length is 16 residues. Per the germline V gene, CDR1 is MRHNA and CDR2 is SNTAGT. In DNA form, the CDR3 reads TGTGCCAGCAGTGACCATGGACAGGTTGGGGCCGGGGAGCTGTTTTTT. Encoded protein: CASSDHGQVGAGELFF.

This chain uses TRBV2 with TRBJ1-2; no firm D call. This CDR3 is built from 13 residues. Between the trimmed V and J ends, which lost 4 bases and 4 bases, there was a span of 10 bases. The germline gives CDR1 SNHLY, CDR2 FYNNEI. The CDR3 DNA is TGTGCCAGCAGTGTAAGCGTCGCCTATGGCTACACCTTC. The encoded protein is CASSVSVAYGYTF.

The V gene is TRBV9, the J gene TRBJ1-3; 7 nucleotides line up with TRBD1. Germline V CDR1 and CDR2: SGDLS, YYNGEE. The CDR3 is made up of 15 amino acids. With V trimmed by 3 bases and J by 2 bases, 5 bases remained unmatched. CDR3 sequence (DNA): TGTGCCAGCAGCGCCAACACAGGGGCTGGAAACACCATATATTTT. It is translated as CASSANTGAGNTIYF.

The chain combines TRBV28 with TRBJ2-7; 7 bases align to TRBD2. Per the germline V gene, CDR1 is MDHEN and CDR2 is SYDVKM. J gave up 2 bases and V 6 bases, and 4 bases lay outside the gene matches. This CDR3 has 13 residues. The CDR3 nucleotides read TGTGCCAGCAGCCGGCGGGAGACCTACGAGCAGTACTTC. This translates into CASSRRETYEQYF.

The gene calls are TRBV10-1 and TRBJ2-3; 7 positions agree with TRBD2. Germline V gene lookup returns CDR1 WNHNN and CDR2 SYGVQD (reference sequence). The V gene end was trimmed by 5 bases and the J gene end by 5 bases; junction bases not matched to a gene: 7. CDR3 size: 14 residues. The CDR3 DNA is TGCGCCAGCAGTTTAAGCGGGGCCCAAGATACGCAGTATTTT. Encoded protein: CASSLSGAQDTQYF.

This chain links TRBV6-5 with TRBJ2-1, with TRBD2 matching over 9 bases. The germline gives CDR1 MNHEY, CDR2 SVGAGI. J lost 9 bases, V lost 5 bases, and 8 bases had no gene match. The CDR3 covers 14 residues. The CDR3 region is CASSRQRGVGEQFF. CDR3 bases: TGTGCCAGCAGTCGTCAGCGGGGGGTGGGTGAGCAGTTCTTC.

This clone was seen once. The V and J genes are TRBV7-8 and TRBJ1-5, with D possibly matching TRBD1 (5 bases). CDR3 size: 16 residues. Germline CDR1 SGHVS, CDR2 FQNEAQ. V shed 5 bases and J shed 5 bases, with 19 bases lying between them. Here the CDR3 DNA reads TGTGCCAGCAGCCCACCGACATCGGGGGGAGATCAGCCCCAGCATTTT. Encoded protein: CASSPPTSGGDQPQHF.

The chain couples TRBV5-5 to TRBJ2-3; D unclear. CDR3 length: 13 amino acids. V lost 2 bases and J 6 bases, leaving 10 bases between the germline ends. The germline CDR1 and CDR2 sequences are SGHKS and YYEKEE (reference sequence). The CDR3 coding sequence is TGTGCCAGCAGCTTAGAGGTTAGGGATACGCAGTATTTT. It yields the protein CASSLEVRDTQYF.

This rearrangement joins TRBV7-8 to TRBJ2-1; a possible D gene is TRBD2 (5 bases). This CDR3 contains 15 residues. Germline V gene sequence: CDR1 SGHVS, CDR2 FQNEAQ. Trimming cost V 7 bases and J 0 bases, with 13 bases left between them. The CDR3: CASILDSISYNEQFF. CDR3 DNA sequence: TGTGCCAGCATTCTGGACTCGATCTCCTACAATGAGCAGTTCTTC. Using reference TRBV7-8 and TRBJ2-1 for the parts outside the CDR3, the full variable domain is GAGVSQSPRYKVAKRGQDVALRCDPISGHVSLFWYQQALGQGPEFLTYFQNEAQLDKSGLPSDRFFAERPEGSVSTLKIQRTQQEDSAVYLCASILDSISYNEQFFGPGTRLTVL.

The rearrangement links TRBV7-7 to TRBJ2-1, with D unclear. Germline CDR1 SSHAT, CDR2 FNYEAQ (reference sequence). V lost 2 bases and J lost 3, with 5 bases in between. This CDR3 is 13 amino acids long. DNA for the CDR3: TGTGCCAGCAGCTTATCGGGCTACAATGAGCAGTTCTTC. Translating it yields CASSLSGYNEQFF.

The chain has TRBV19 and TRBJ1-5, with TRBD1 identical over 7 bases. The germline CDR1 and CDR2 sequences are LNHDA and SQIVND (reference sequence). V was pared by 8 bases and J by 2 bases, with 3 bases of the junction left unmatched. The CDR3 is made up of 13 amino acids. The CDR3 sequence: CASCDRGNQPQHF. DNA for the CDR3: TGTGCCAGTTGTGACAGGGGCAATCAGCCCCAGCATTTT. Full variable domain (remainder filled in from reference TRBV19 and TRBJ1-5): DGGITQSPKYLFRKEGQNVTLSCEQNLNHDAMYWYRQDPGQGLRLIYYSQIVNDFQKGDIAEGYSVSREKKESFPLTVTSAQKNPTAFYLCASCDRGNQPQHFGDGTRLSIL.

The chain links TRBV29-1 to TRBJ2-1; 8 nucleotides line up with TRBD2. The CDR3 extends over 13 amino acids. CDR1 SQVTM and CDR2 ANQGSEA come from the germline V gene. With 4 bases clipped from V and 8 bases from J, the junction kept 7 bases outside the gene matches. The CDR3 loop reads CSVVVAGRYEQFF. The CDR3 region has the DNA TGCAGCGTTGTGGTAGCGGGAAGGTATGAGCAGTTCTTC.

The chain carries TRBV11-3 and TRBJ2-3; D perhaps matches TRBD2 (6 bases). Trimming stripped 1 base from V and 3 bases from J, with 14 bases between. CDR3 length equals 16 residues. In germline, CDR1 is SGHNT, CDR2 YENEEA. The CDR3 DNA is TGTGCCAGCAGCTTAGGTGGGCTCGGGACTACAGATACGCAGTATTTT. Residues: CASSLGGLGTTDTQYF.

The J gene is TRBJ2-1, the V gene TRBV5-1; 7 nucleotides align to TRBD2. This CDR3 has 13 residues. Germline V gene sequence: CDR1 SGHRS, CDR2 YFSETQ. After removal of 7 bases from V and 5 bases from J, the junction contained 6 bases not matched to a gene. CDR3 sequence (DNA): TGCGCCAGCCGTTGGCTAGCGGACAATGAGCAGTTCTTC. Encoded protein: CASRWLADNEQFF.

The chain carries TRBV6-1 and TRBJ1-3; unclear D gene. The CDR3 extends over 17 amino acids. V was shortened by 4 bases and J by 0 bases, with 16 bases between the two germline ends. CDR1 and CDR2 from the germline V gene are MNHNS and SASEGT. The CDR3 here is CASSGDTPTLSGNTIYF. The DNA of the CDR3 is TGTGCCAGCAGTGGAGACACACCAACTCTCTCTGGAAACACCATATATTTT.

This clone was counted a few times. This rearrangement joins TRBV6-1 to TRBJ1-5, with 8 positions matching TRBD1. Per the germline V gene, CDR1 is MNHNS and CDR2 is SASEGT. V was pared by 7 bases and J by 4 bases, with 9 bases of the junction left unmatched. The CDR3 sequence is 15 residues long. CDR3 nucleotide sequence: TGTGCCAGCAAAACCGACAGGGGAGGAAATCAGCCCCAGCATTTT. This sequence encodes CASKTDRGGNQPQHF.

The rearrangement joins TRBV5-6 to TRBJ1-4; no clear D gene. This CDR3 is built from 13 residues. The ends were cut back, 2 bases at V and 7 bases at J, with 9 bases in the middle. CDR1 and CDR2 (germline): SGHDT, YYEEEE. The CDR3 reads CASSFGGVEKLFF. The DNA of the CDR3 is TGTGCCAGCAGCTTCGGCGGGGTTGAAAAACTGTTTTTT.

V and J are TRBV5-6 and TRBJ2-2; weak D call: TRBD2 (6 bases). CDR3 length equals 14 residues. Germline CDR1 and CDR2: SGHDT and YYEEEE. V dropped 3 bases and J dropped 6 bases, with 12 bases sitting between them. The CDR3 spells CASSWAGSSGELFF. CDR3 DNA sequence: TGTGCCAGCAGCTGGGCGGGGTCGTCCGGGGAGCTGTTTTTT. Full variable domain (rest looked up from reference TRBV5-6 and TRBJ2-2): DAGVTQSPTHLIKTRGQQVTLRCSPKSGHDTVSWYQQALGQGPQFIFQYYEEEERQRGNFPDRFSGHQFPNYSSELNVNALLLGDSALYLCASSWAGSSGELFFGEGSRLTVL.